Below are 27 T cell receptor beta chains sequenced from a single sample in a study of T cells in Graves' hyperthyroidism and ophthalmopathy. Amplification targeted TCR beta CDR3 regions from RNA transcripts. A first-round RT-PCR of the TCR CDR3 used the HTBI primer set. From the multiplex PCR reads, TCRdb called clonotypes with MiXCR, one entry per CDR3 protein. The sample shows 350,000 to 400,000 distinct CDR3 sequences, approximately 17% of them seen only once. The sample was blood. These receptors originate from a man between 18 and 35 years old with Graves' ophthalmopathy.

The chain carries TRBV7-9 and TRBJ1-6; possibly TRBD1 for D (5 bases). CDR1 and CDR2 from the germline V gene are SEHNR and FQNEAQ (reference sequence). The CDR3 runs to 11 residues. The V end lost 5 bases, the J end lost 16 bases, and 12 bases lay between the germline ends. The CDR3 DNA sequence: TGTGCCAGCAGCCCTGACAGTTTACTCCACTTT. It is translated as CASSPDSLLHF.

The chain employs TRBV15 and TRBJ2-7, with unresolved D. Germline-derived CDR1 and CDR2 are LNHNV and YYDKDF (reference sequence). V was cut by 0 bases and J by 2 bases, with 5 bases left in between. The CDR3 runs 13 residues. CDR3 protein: CATSRDVAYEQYF. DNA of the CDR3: TGTGCCACCAGCAGAGATGTAGCCTACGAGCAGTACTTC.

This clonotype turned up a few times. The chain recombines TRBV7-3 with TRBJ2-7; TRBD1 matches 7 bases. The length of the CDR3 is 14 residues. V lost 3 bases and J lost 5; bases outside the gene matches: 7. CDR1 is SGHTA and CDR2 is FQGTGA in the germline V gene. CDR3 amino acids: CASSFKPDRDEQYF. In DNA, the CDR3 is TGTGCCAGCAGCTTCAAACCCGACAGGGACGAGCAGTACTTC.

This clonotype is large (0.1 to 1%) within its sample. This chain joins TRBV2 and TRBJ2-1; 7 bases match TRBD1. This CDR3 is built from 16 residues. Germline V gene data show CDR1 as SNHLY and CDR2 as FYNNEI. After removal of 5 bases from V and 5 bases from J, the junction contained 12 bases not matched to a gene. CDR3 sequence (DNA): TGTGCCAGCAGTCAGTCGGGACAGATATTCCACAATGAGCAGTTCTTC. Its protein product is CASSQSGQIFHNEQFF.

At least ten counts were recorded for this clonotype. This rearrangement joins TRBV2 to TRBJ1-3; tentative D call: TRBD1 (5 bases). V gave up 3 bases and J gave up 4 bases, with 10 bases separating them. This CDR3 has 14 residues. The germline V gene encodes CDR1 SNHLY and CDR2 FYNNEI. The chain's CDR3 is CASSDRGAGNTIYF. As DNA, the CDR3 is TGTGCCAGCAGTGACCGAGGGGCGGGAAACACCATATATTTT.

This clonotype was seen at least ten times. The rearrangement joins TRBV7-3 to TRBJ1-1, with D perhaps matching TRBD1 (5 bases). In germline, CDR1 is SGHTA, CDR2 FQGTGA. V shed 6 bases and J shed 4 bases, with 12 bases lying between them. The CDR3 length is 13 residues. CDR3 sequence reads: CASSPVRGTEAFF. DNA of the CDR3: TGTGCCAGCAGTCCCGTAAGGGGCACTGAAGCTTTCTTT.

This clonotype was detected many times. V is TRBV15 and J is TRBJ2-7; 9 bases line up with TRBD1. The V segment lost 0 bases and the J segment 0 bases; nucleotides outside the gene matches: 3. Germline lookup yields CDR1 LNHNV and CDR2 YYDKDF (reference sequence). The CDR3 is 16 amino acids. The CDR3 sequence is CATSRDPGQGSYEQYF. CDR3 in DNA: TGTGCCACCAGCAGAGACCCGGGACAGGGCTCCTACGAGCAGTACTTC.

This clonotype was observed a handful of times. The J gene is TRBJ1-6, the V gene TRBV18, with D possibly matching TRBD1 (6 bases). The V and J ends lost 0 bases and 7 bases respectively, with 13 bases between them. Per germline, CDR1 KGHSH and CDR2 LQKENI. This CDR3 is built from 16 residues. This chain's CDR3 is CASSPPGAGPNSPLHF. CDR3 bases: TGTGCCAGCTCACCACCGGGGGCAGGGCCAAATTCACCCCTCCACTTT.

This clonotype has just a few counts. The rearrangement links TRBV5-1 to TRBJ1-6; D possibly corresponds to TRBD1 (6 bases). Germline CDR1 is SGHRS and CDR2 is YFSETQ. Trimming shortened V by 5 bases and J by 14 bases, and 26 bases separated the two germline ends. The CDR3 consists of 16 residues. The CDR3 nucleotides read TGCGCCAGCAGTTCTACAGGGTTCGGGGTGTCTATAGCCCTCCACTTT. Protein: CASSSTGFGVSIALHF.

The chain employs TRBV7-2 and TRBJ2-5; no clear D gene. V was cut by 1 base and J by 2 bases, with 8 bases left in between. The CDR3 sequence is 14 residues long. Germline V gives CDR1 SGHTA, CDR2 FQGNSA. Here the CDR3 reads CASSLVWPQETQYF. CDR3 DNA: TGTGCCAGCAGCTTAGTCTGGCCACAAGAGACCCAGTACTTC.

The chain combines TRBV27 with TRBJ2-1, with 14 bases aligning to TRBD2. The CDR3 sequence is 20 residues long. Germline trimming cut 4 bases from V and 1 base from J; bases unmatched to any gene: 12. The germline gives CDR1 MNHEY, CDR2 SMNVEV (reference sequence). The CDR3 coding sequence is TGTGCCAGCAGTTCGTGGACTAGCGGGGGGTATAGCTCGTCCTACAATGAGCAGTTCTTC. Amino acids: CASSSWTSGGYSSSYNEQFF.

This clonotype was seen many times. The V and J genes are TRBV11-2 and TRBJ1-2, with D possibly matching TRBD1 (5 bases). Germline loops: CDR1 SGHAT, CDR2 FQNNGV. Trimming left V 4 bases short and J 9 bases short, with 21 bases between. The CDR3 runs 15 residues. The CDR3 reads CASSSQGAGRRSYTF. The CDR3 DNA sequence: TGTGCCAGCAGCTCTCAAGGCGCGGGGCGGAGGAGCTACACCTTC.

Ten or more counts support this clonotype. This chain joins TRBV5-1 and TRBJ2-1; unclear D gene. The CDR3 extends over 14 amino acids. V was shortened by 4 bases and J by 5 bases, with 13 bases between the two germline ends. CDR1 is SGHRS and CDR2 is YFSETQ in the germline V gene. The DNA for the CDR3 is TGCGCCAGCAGCCTTACCCGGTTCGACAATGAGCAGTTCTTC. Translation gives CASSLTRFDNEQFF.

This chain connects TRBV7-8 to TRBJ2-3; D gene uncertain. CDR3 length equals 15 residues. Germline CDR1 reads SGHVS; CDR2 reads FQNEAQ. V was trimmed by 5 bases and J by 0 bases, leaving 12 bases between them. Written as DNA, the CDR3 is TGTGCCAGCAGCGTACAATTTACCAGCACAGATACGCAGTATTTT. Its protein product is CASSVQFTSTDTQYF.

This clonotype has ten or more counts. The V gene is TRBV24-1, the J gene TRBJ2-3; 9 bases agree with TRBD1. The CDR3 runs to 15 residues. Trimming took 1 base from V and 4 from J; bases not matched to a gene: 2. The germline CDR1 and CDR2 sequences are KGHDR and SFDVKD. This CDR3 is CATSDFRQGADTQYF. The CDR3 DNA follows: TGTGCCACCAGTGATTTTCGACAGGGGGCAGATACGCAGTATTTT.

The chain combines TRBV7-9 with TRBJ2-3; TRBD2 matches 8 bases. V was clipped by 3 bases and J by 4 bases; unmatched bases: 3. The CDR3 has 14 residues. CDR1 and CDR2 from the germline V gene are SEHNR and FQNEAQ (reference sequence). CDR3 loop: CASSFERGSDTQYF. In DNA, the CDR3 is TGTGCCAGCAGCTTTGAGCGGGGGTCAGATACGCAGTATTTT.

The CDR3 sequence is CATSDSSGGLQETQYF. DNA for the CDR3: TGTGCCACCAGTGATTCTAGCGGGGGCCTCCAAGAGACCCAGTACTTC. The chain carries TRBV24-1 and TRBJ2-5; 10 bases are a match to TRBD2. V trimming: 2 bases; J trimming: 1 base; junction bases outside the gene matches: 3. CDR3 length equals 16 residues. Germline loops: CDR1 KGHDR, CDR2 SFDVKD.

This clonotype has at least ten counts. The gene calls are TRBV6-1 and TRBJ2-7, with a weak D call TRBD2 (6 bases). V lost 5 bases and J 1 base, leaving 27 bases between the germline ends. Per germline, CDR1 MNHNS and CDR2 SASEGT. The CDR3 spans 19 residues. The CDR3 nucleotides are TGTGCCAGCAGTTCTATAGCGGACACAACAAGACTGCCTTCCTACGAGCAGTACTTC. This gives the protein CASSSIADTTRLPSYEQYF.

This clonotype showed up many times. The CDR3 DNA reads as TGTGCCAGCAGTGGGACAGGGAACCAAGAGACCCAGTACTTC. Encoded protein: CASSGTGNQETQYF. The chain recombines TRBV12-3 or TRBV12-4 with TRBJ2-5, with TRBD1 identical over 9 bases. The length of the CDR3 is 14 residues. The trim removed 5 bases at V and 0 bases at J, leaving 1 base unmatched.

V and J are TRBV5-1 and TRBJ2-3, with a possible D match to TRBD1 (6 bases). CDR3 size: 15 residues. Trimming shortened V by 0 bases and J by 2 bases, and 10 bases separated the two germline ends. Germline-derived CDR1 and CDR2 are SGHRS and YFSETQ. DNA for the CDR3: TGCGCCAGCAGCTTGGGGGACACCGACACAGATACGCAGTATTTT. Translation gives CASSLGDTDTDTQYF.

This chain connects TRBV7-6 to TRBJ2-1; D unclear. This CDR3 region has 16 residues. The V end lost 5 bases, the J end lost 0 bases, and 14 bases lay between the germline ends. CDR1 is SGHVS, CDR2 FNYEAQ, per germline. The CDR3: CASSQEWPISYNEQFF. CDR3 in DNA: TGTGCCAGCAGCCAAGAATGGCCTATCTCCTACAATGAGCAGTTCTTC.

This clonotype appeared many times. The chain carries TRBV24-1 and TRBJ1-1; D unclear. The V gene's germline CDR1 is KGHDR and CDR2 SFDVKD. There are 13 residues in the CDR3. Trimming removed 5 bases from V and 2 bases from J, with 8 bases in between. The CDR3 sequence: CATSGPANTEAFF. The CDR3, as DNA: TGTGCCACCAGTGGTCCTGCCAACACTGAAGCTTTCTTT.

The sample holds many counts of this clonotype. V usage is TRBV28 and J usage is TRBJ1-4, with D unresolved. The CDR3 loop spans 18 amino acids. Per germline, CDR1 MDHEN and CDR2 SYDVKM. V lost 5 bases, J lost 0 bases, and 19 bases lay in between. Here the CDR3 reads CASSPPPLLGTTNEKLFF. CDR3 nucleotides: TGTGCCAGCAGTCCACCCCCCCTCCTGGGGACAACTAATGAAAAACTGTTTTTT.

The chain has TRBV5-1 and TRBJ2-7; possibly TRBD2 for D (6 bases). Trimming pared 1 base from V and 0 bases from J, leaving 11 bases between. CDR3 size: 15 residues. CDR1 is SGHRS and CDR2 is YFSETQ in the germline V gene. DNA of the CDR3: TGCGCCAGCAGCTTGCCTGACGGGGGCTCCTACGAGCAGTACTTC. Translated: CASSLPDGGSYEQYF.

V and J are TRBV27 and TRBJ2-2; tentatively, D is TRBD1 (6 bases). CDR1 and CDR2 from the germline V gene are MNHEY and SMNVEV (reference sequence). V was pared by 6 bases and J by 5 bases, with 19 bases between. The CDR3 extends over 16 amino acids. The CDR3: CASSPLAGVGTGELFF. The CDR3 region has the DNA TGTGCCAGCAGCCCCCTTGCAGGGGTTGGGACCGGGGAGCTGTTTTTT.

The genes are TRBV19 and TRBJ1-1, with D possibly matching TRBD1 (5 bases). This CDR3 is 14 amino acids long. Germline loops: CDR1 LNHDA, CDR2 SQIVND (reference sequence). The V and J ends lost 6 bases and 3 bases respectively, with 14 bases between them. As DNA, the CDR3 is TGTGCCAGTAGGCCACGGGGGGGAGACACTGAAGCTTTCTTT. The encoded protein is CASRPRGGDTEAFF.

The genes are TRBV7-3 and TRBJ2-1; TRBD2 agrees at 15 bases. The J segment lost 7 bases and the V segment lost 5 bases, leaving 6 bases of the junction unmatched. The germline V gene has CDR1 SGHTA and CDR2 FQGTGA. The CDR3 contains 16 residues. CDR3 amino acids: CASSRGTSGGWNEQFF. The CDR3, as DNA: TGTGCCAGCAGCCGCGGGACTAGCGGGGGGTGGAATGAGCAGTTCTTC.